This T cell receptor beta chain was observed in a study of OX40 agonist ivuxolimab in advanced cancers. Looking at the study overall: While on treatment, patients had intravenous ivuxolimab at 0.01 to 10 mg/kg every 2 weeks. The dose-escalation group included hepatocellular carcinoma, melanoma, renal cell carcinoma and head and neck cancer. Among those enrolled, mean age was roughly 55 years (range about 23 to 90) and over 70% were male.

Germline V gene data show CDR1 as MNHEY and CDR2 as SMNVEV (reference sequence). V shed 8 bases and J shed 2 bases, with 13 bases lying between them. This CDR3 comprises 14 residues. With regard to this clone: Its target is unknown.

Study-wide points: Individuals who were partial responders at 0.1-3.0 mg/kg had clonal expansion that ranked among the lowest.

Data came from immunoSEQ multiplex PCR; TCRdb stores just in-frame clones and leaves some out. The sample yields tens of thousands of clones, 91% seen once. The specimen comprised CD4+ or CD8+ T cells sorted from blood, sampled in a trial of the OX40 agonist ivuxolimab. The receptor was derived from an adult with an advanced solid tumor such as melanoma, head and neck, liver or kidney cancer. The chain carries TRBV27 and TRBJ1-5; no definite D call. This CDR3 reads CASCTQYGNQPQHF. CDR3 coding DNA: TGTGCCAGCTGTACCCAATACGGCAATCAGCCCCAGCATTTT.